The 2 T cell receptor beta chains below all came from one sample that was sequenced in a study of blood T cell repertoires in COVID-19. Method: immunoSEQ multiplex PCR; TCRdb's copy keeps in-frame clones and lacks some. The sample consists of fewer than 120,000 clones, 82% of them appearing once. Material: peripheral blood. These receptors were collected from a woman aged 60 to 75 with acute or convalescent COVID-19.

V gene TRBV3-1 (or the pseudogene TRBV3-2) combines with J gene TRBJ1-5; D is perhaps TRBD1 (6 bases). V was trimmed by 1 base and J by 0 bases, leaving 10 bases between them. The CDR3 loop spans 16 amino acids. CDR1 is LGHDT, CDR2 YNNKEL, per germline (reference sequence). The CDR3 region has the DNA TGTGCCAGCAGCCAAGGAGGGGGTAATAGCAATCAGCCCCAGCATTTT. As protein: CASSQGGGNSNQPQHF.

This clone was found a few times. The chain recombines TRBV30 with TRBJ1-1; D is uncertain. The CDR3 is 15 amino acids. Germline V gene data show CDR1 as GTSNPN and CDR2 as SVGIG (reference sequence). V dropped 3 bases and J dropped 1 base, with 15 bases sitting between them. CDR3 residues: CAWRHEVTGNTEAFF. CDR3 nucleotides: TGTGCCTGGAGGCATGAAGTAACGGGGAACACTGAAGCTTTCTTT.